The 10 T cell receptor beta chains given below trace back to one sample, sequenced in a study of T cells in Graves' hyperthyroidism and ophthalmopathy. Researchers amplified the TCR beta CDR3 regions from RNA transcripts. In the first-round RT-PCR of the TCR CDR3, the HTBI primer set was used. MiXCR was run by TCRdb on the multiplex PCR reads, yielding one entry per CDR3 protein. This sample carries 350,000 to 400,000 distinct CDR3 sequences, about 20% of them seen once, and the ten largest clones take about 3.5%. The source material was blood. These receptors originate from a woman in her late teens or twenties with Graves' hyperthyroidism.

This clonotype was picked up many times. The V call is TRBV12-3 or TRBV12-4, the J call TRBJ1-5; no definite D call. The CDR3 spans 15 residues. The V gene lost 4 bases and the J gene lost 0 bases, with 10 bases spanning the gap. The CDR3 DNA follows: TGTGCCAGCAGTTGGGGAGCTTATAGCAATCAGCCCCAGCATTTT. Encoded protein: CASSWGAYSNQPQHF.

This clonotype was picked up many times. The V gene is TRBV9, the J gene TRBJ2-5; D is unresolved. Germline assignment: CDR1 SGDLS and CDR2 YYNGEE. CDR3 length equals 14 residues. V lost 0 bases, J lost 1 base, and 7 bases lay in between. The chain's CDR3 is CASSVGHTQETQYF. The CDR3 bases are TGTGCCAGCAGCGTAGGACACACCCAAGAGACCCAGTACTTC.

On this clonotype: This may arise from a read error, as a much more abundant clone is one base away. The chain uses TRBV5-5 and TRBJ1-2, with TRBD1 matching 8 bases. CDR1 SGHKS and CDR2 YYEKEE come from the germline V gene (reference sequence). The trim removed 4 bases at V and 2 bases at J, leaving 4 bases unmatched. The CDR3 loop spans 14 amino acids. This CDR3 reads CASSPWTGNYGYTF. The CDR3 DNA is TGTGCCAGCAGCCCCTGGACAGGGAACTATGGCTACACCTTC.

This clonotype was recorded many times. This chain connects TRBV6-1 to TRBJ2-2; tentatively, D is TRBD2 (5 bases). This CDR3 region has 16 residues. Per germline, CDR1 MNHNS and CDR2 SASEGT. V lost 6 bases and J lost 3, with 17 bases in between. The CDR3 protein is CASSQRSGVDTGELFF. The CDR3 DNA reads TGTGCCAGCAGCCAGCGGTCCGGGGTGGACACCGGGGAGCTGTTTTTT.

The rearrangement links TRBV4-2 to TRBJ2-3; D gene uncertain. The CDR3 is made up of 14 amino acids. CDR1 is LGHNA, CDR2 YNFKEQ, per germline. Trimming took 3 bases from V and 5 from J, leaving 12 bases between them. CDR3 protein: CASSQISLRDTQYF. Written as DNA, the CDR3 is TGTGCCAGCAGCCAGATCTCCCTAAGAGATACGCAGTATTTT.

A note on this clonotype: This may come from a read error, since a much larger clone is one base off. The chain employs TRBV12-3 or TRBV12-4 and TRBJ2-5, with TRBD2 matching 7 bases. The CDR3 length is 13 residues. In nucleotides, the CDR3 is TGTGCCAGCAGTTTCTCTGGGGGGGAGACCAAGTACTTC. Translating gives CASSFSGGETKYF.

This clonotype qualifies as medium-sized (0.01 to 0.1%). The chain joins TRBV12-3 or TRBV12-4 to TRBJ1-1; D remains unclear. The CDR3 consists of 13 residues. V gave up 7 bases and J gave up 1 base, with 10 bases separating them. The CDR3, as DNA: TGTGCCAGCACCCTGGGGAGGAACACTGAAGCTTTCTTT. It is translated as CASTLGRNTEAFF.

This clonotype turned up a few times. V and J are TRBV18 and TRBJ1-1; 7 bases fit TRBD1. Trimming cost V 1 base and J 10 bases; bases outside gene matches: 3. The CDR3 sequence is 12 residues long. Germline CDR1 is KGHSH and CDR2 is LQKENI. The CDR3 DNA is TGTGCCAGCTCACCACAGGACAGGAGAGCTTTCTTT. This codes for CASSPQDRRAFF.

This clonotype was seen more than once but under ten times. J is TRBJ2-3 and V is TRBV11-2; tentatively, D is TRBD1 or TRBD2 (5 bases each). CDR3 length: 16 amino acids. Germline assignment: CDR1 SGHAT and CDR2 FQNNGV. Trimming removed 5 bases from V and 0 bases from J, with 15 bases in between. For the CDR3, the DNA is TGTGCCAGCAGCATAGGGACGGAGTTTAGCACAGATACGCAGTATTTT. Translation gives CASSIGTEFSTDTQYF.

This clonotype was seen many times. The chain joins TRBV27 to TRBJ1-2, with 9 bases identical to TRBD1. CDR1 is MNHEY and CDR2 is SMNVEV in the germline V gene (reference sequence). This CDR3 comprises 14 residues. Germline trimming cut 5 bases from V and 4 bases from J; bases unmatched to any gene: 5. DNA for the CDR3: TGTGCCAGCAGTCCGGACAGGGGCGGCTATGGCTACACCTTC. It is translated as CASSPDRGGYGYTF.